This T cell receptor beta chain came from a study of T cell responses to AZD1222 COVID-19 vaccine. Study-wide results and caveats: Of spike-specific TCRs, nearly half reportedly target regions left unmutated in variants. White British ancestry dominated among donors, who included more females, and clonal diversity was possibly underestimated. Only a handful of AZD1222 recipients, roughly six in all, had baseline seropositivity.

Repertoires were generated with immunoSEQ multiplex PCR, while TCRdb's copy carries only in-frame clones and drops some. The sample comprises nearly 55,000 clones, 89% of which are singletons, and roughly 14% rests with the top ten. This CDR3 has 17 amino acids. The V end was cut by 3 bases, the J end by 1 base, with 18 bases between. The V gene's germline CDR1 is LNHDA and CDR2 SQIVND (reference sequence). In the case of this clone: As yet, its antigen is unknown.

The clonotype was recovered from an adult who received the AZD1222 COVID-19 vaccine. The sequencing here drew on peripheral blood, taken 28 days after the second AZD1222 dose. This chain joins TRBV19 and TRBJ1-1; TRBD1 might be the D (5 bases). The CDR3 DNA sequence: TGTGCCAGTAGTATGGGGAGGATGGAGGGGAGGAACACTGAAGCTTTCTTT. It is translated as CASSMGRMEGRNTEAFF.